A single sample gave rise to the 10 T cell receptor beta chains below, sequenced in a study of regulatory T cells in long-lasting Graves disease. The TCR beta library used iRepertoire HTBI primers with Arm-PCR amplification of CDR3. MiXCR was run by TCRdb on the multiplex PCR reads, yielding one entry per CDR3 protein. The sample holds 450,000 to 500,000 distinct CDR3 sequences; under 20% are singletons and the top ten take 10% to 15%. As for time point: newly diagnosed GD, antithyroid drugs for less than 3 months. Isolated PBMC RNA provided the starting material for the TCR library. This sample also appeared in a second study, on T cells in Graves' hyperthyroidism and ophthalmopathy.

The sequenced sample was peripheral blood mononuclear cells (PBMCs), obtained at new diagnosis, from a patient treated with antithyroid drugs. These receptors all stem from a man aged 35-49 years with Graves disease.

This clonotype was recorded many times. The chain recombines TRBV2 with TRBJ1-6; D may be TRBD1 (5 bases). Germline assignment: CDR1 SNHLY and CDR2 FYNNEI. Trimming cost V 7 bases and J 7 bases, with 17 bases left between them. This CDR3 spans 15 amino acids. In DNA form, the CDR3 reads TGTGCCAGCAACCCGCGGTCGGGGGGGAATTCACCCCTCCACTTT. Translating it yields CASNPRSGGNSPLHF. The full variable domain, completed using reference TRBV2 and TRBJ1-6, is EPEVTQTPSHQVTQMGQEVILRCVPISNHLYFYWYRQILGQKVEFLVSFYNNEISEKSEIFDDQFSVERPDGSNFTLKIRSTKLEDSAMYFCASNPRSGGNSPLHFGNGTRLTVT.

In this sample, this clonotype turned up many times. The genes are TRBV20-1 and TRBJ2-3; D not resolved. CDR1 and CDR2 from the germline V gene are DFQATT and SNEGSKA (reference sequence). Trimming pared 0 bases from V and 0 bases from J, leaving 10 bases between. The length of the CDR3 is 15 residues. In nucleotides, the CDR3 is TGCAGTGCTAGAGATGCGAGATTCAGCACAGATACGCAGTATTTT. As protein: CSARDARFSTDTQYF.

This clonotype appeared many times. This sequence joins TRBV11-3 and TRBJ2-2; 8 positions agree with TRBD2. The J segment lost 4 bases and the V segment lost 5 bases, leaving 9 bases of the junction unmatched. This CDR3 has 16 residues. Per germline, CDR1 SGHNT and CDR2 YENEEA. DNA of the CDR3: TGTGCCAGCAGCCCCAACCGGGGGGGGACCACCGGGGAGCTGTTTTTT. Protein: CASSPNRGGTTGELFF.

This clonotype has just a few counts. The chain carries TRBV24-1 and TRBJ2-6, with 9 bases aligning to TRBD1. Trimming at V came to 0 bases and at J to 3 bases, leaving 5 bases not matched to a gene. The CDR3 totals 18 residues. Germline lookup yields CDR1 KGHDR and CDR2 SFDVKD. The chain's CDR3 is CATSDLPNRGLGANVLTF. DNA of the CDR3: TGTGCCACCAGTGATTTGCCTAACAGGGGGCTTGGGGCCAACGTCCTGACTTTC.

The sample holds a few counts of this clonotype. The CDR3 here is CASSLDAGGIEQYF. The CDR3 coding sequence is TGTGCCAGCAGCTTAGACGCAGGGGGCATCGAGCAGTACTTC. The V gene is TRBV7-2, the J gene TRBJ2-7; the match to TRBD1 covers 8 bases. The germline V gene has CDR1 SGHTA and CDR2 FQGNSA. CDR3 size: 14 residues. Trimming cost V 1 base and J 6 bases; bases outside gene matches: 5.

This rearrangement joins TRBV27 to TRBJ1-4; 8 bases match TRBD1. J gave up 4 bases and V 6 bases, and 4 bases lay outside the gene matches. Germline CDR1 MNHEY, CDR2 SMNVEV (reference sequence). The length of the CDR3 is 14 residues. CDR3 in DNA: TGTGCCAGCAGGGTACAGGGGGGTAATGAAAAACTGTTTTTT. Translated, it gives CASRVQGGNEKLFF.

In its sample, this clonotype was seen a few times. V usage is TRBV7-8 and J usage is TRBJ2-3; 8 bases are shared with TRBD2. CDR1 and CDR2 (germline): SGHVS, FQNEAQ. The CDR3 sequence is 17 residues long. V shed 5 bases and J 2 bases; nucleotides not matched to a gene: 12. In DNA form, the CDR3 reads TGTGCCAGCAGCCAAGATAACGGGAGGGAGATCACAGATACGCAGTATTTT. This gives the protein CASSQDNGREITDTQYF.

The chain recombines TRBV12-3 or TRBV12-4 with TRBJ2-3; D is unresolved. Trimming removed 2 bases from V and 2 bases from J, with 11 bases in between. The CDR3 runs 15 residues. This CDR3 reads CASSLQARDTDTQYF. In DNA form, the CDR3 reads TGTGCCAGCAGTTTACAGGCTAGGGACACAGATACGCAGTATTTT.

Worth noting for this clonotype: The junction departs from the called germline gene at one end, perhaps through a read error. This chain uses TRBV6-2 or TRBV6-3 with TRBJ2-3; D not resolved. From germline, CDR1 is MNHEY and CDR2 SVGEGT. This CDR3 contains 14 residues. The CDR3 coding sequence is TGTGCCAGCAGTAACTCGGACGCGAGAGATACGCAGTATTTT. It codes for CASSNSDARDTQYF.

This clonotype was seen many times. The chain uses TRBV5-1 and TRBJ2-1; D assignment may be TRBD1 or TRBD2 (5 bases each). The CDR3 totals 16 residues. The germline V gene has CDR1 SGHRS and CDR2 YFSETQ. Between the trimmed V and J ends, which lost 3 bases and 2 bases, there was a span of 15 bases. The CDR3 DNA follows: TGCGCCAGCAGCTCCGGTCCGGGGCCCCCCTACAATGAGCAGTTCTTC. Translating gives CASSSGPGPPYNEQFF.